The 3 T cell receptor beta chains in this list originate from one sample, sequenced in a study of blood T cells in healthy people across ages. With a J-beta primer mix and a sample-barcoded 5' primer, a second PCR ran about 7 to 12 cycles. A single record per CDR3 protein comes from TCRdb applying MiXCR to the 5' RACE reads. In the table there are some 1.5 million distinct CDR3 sequences, under 30% of which are singletons. The sequenced sample consisted of blood. The receptors were sampled from a woman in her 30s in good health.

Remarks on this clonotype: One base separates it from a far larger clone, so it is likely a read error. The rearrangement joins TRBV2 to TRBJ2-7; 11 nucleotides line up with TRBD2. CDR1 is SNHLY and CDR2 is FYNNEI in the germline V gene. The CDR3 consists of 15 residues. This chain's CDR3 is CAGSPTSGGAYEQYF. CDR3 coding DNA: TGTGCCGGCAGTCCCACTAGCGGGGGAGCCTACGAGCAGTACTTC.

CDR3 loop: CSARDPRAENEKLFF. The CDR3 coding sequence is TGCAGTGCTAGAGATCCTAGGGCTGAGAATGAAAAACTGTTTTTT. This chain links TRBV20-1 with TRBJ1-4; D not certain. The CDR3 is 15 amino acids. Per germline, CDR1 DFQATT and CDR2 SNEGSKA (reference sequence). Trimming shortened V by 0 bases and J by 5 bases, and 13 bases separated the two germline ends.

The genes are TRBV7-2 and TRBJ1-4; possible D gene TRBD1, 5 bases. Germline CDR1 is SGHTA and CDR2 is FQGNSA. The CDR3 has 14 amino acids. Trimming shortened V by 1 base and J by 7 bases, and 10 bases separated the two germline ends. This CDR3 reads CASSLGGEGEKLFF. CDR3 sequence (DNA): TGTGCCAGCAGCTTAGGGGGCGAAGGTGAAAAACTGTTTTTT.